This T cell receptor (beta chain) stems from a study of tissue T cells after allogeneic stem cell transplantation. Indicated time point: mouse harvest day 14 after allogeneic transplant. Each mouse received 10^7 T-cell-depleted marrow cells plus 10^6 splenic CD5+ T cells by tail vein. Tissues came from B6→BALB/c major-mismatch GVHD mice at day 7 or 14. V was pared by 3 bases and J by 0 bases, with 2 bases between. The CDR3 extends over 12 amino acids. CDR1 is NSQYPW and CDR2 is LRSPGD in the germline V gene (reference sequence). Study-wide results and caveats: Blood and spleen captured only part of the tissue TCR repertoire.

This clone is termed medium-sized. What it binds is not known. Gene names and germline match the mouse. The read ends 1 residue early relative to the CDR3; the germline J gene fills the gap. Produced via immunoSEQ multiplex PCR; TCRdb's table is partial and in-frame only. The sample consists of around 6,800 clones, around a third of them appearing once. The chain combines TRBV1 with TRBJ1-2; D is unclear. The sequenced sample consisted of skin. The sequence derives from a female BALB/c mouse given C57BL/6 T cells with graft-versus-host disease after an allogeneic hematopoietic cell transplant. The sequenced part of the CDR3 DNA is TGCACCTGCAGTGCCGCAAACTCCGACTACACC. Translated, it gives CTCSAANSDYT. The complete CDR3 sequence is CTCSAANSDYTF. Full variable domain (remainder filled in from reference TRBV1 and TRBJ1-2): VTLLEQNPRWRLVPRGQAVNLRCILKNSQYPWMSWYQQDLQKQLQWLFTLRSPGDKEVKSLPGADYLATRVTDTELRLQVANMSQGRTLYCTCSAANSDYTFGSGTRLLVI.